This T cell receptor beta chain was recorded in a study of blood T cells in healthy people across ages. CDR3 length: 13 residues. Trimming stripped 5 bases from V and 6 bases from J, with 12 bases between. Germline-derived CDR1 and CDR2 are MNHEY and SVGEGT. Alongside a J-beta primer mix, a sample-barcoded 5' primer served in a second PCR lasting 7 to 11 cycles. Tagging of each cDNA molecule was performed by a template-switch adaptor with 12 random nucleotides. TCRdb redid the calling of the 5' RACE reads with MiXCR, one entry per CDR3 protein. The sample yields hundreds of thousands of distinct CDR3 sequences, about 52% seen once. This clonotype showed up just a few times.

J is TRBJ2-3 and V is TRBV6-2 or TRBV6-3, with a weak D call TRBD1 (6 bases). This clonotype was obtained from a man in his 60s in good health. The specimen sequenced was blood. CDR3 amino acids: CASSAQGLDTQYF. DNA of the CDR3: TGTGCCAGCAGTGCGCAGGGGCTGGATACGCAGTATTTT.